Each of the 25 T cell receptor beta chains below was sequenced from the same sample in a study of molecular identifiers for immune sequencing clone quantification. TCRdb reprocessed the PCR reads via MiXCR and lists one record per CDR3 protein. The table lists around 7,800 distinct CDR3 sequences, 35% of them singletons, with about 7% in the top ten. The sequenced sample was naive CD8+ T cells from blood, with Jurkat cell RNA spiked in. Subset defined: FACS-sorted CD8+CD4-CCR7+CD45RA+ naive T cells. The receptors shown here come from a human donor in good health. Some libraries in this study had Jurkat cell RNA spiked in.

This chain uses TRBV7-9 with TRBJ1-5; TRBD1 matches at 10 bases. The CDR3 spans 15 residues. J lost 4 bases, V lost 5 bases, and 5 bases had no gene match. Germline-derived CDR1 and CDR2 are SEHNR and FQNEAQ (reference sequence). DNA of the CDR3: TGTGCCAGCAGCGGGACAGGGGCTGGAAATCAGCCCCAGCATTTT. Encoded protein: CASSGTGAGNQPQHF.

The V call is TRBV4-2, the J call TRBJ2-7; D is undetermined. The germline gives CDR1 LGHNA, CDR2 YNFKEQ. Deletions cut 1 base from V and 7 bases from J, with 11 bases between. The CDR3 consists of 13 residues. The CDR3, as DNA: TGTGCCAGCAGCCAAGGGTCGACCTTGGAGCAGTACTTC. This translates into CASSQGSTLEQYF.

As to this clonotype: One end of the junction is discordant with germline, which a read error may explain. The V call is TRBV29-1, the J call TRBJ2-3; D is tentatively TRBD1 or TRBD2 (5 bases each). The CDR3 extends over 13 amino acids. CDR1 and CDR2 (germline): SQVTM, ANQGSEA. CDR3 region: CSVLGTSKDTQYF. As DNA, the CDR3 is TGCAGCGTACTAGGGACGAGCAAAGATACGCAGTATTTT.

This clonotype appeared a few times. V usage is TRBV15 and J usage is TRBJ2-3, with D perhaps matching TRBD2 (5 bases). The CDR3 is 14 residues long. The ends were cut back, 0 bases at V and 4 bases at J, with 8 bases in the middle. From germline, CDR1 is LNHNV and CDR2 YYDKDF (reference sequence). CDR3 region: CATSRDRGPDTQYF. Written as DNA, the CDR3 is TGTGCCACCAGCAGAGATCGAGGGCCAGATACGCAGTATTTT.

In regard to this clonotype: A much larger clone lies a single base off, so this may be a read error. The CDR3 region is CASRGSDRNADTQYF. The CDR3 DNA follows: TGTGCCAGCAGGGGGTCGGACAGAAACGCAGATACGCAGTATTTT. The V and J genes are TRBV13 and TRBJ2-3; perhaps TRBD1 as D (6 bases). The CDR3 contains 15 residues. Trimming took off 6 bases at V and 4 bases at J, with 17 bases between the two ends. Per the germline V gene, CDR1 is PRHDT and CDR2 is FYEKMQ (reference sequence).

As to this clonotype: The junction differs from germline at one of its ends, possibly a read error. The CDR3 bases are TGTGCCAGCAGCTTGGATGCAGACTACGAGCAGTACTTC. It is translated as CASSLDADYEQYF. V is TRBV5-3 and J is TRBJ2-7; no clear D gene. TRBV5-3 is sorted into the ORF group, with uncertain function. The CDR3 runs to 13 residues.

This clonotype is a singleton in its sample. This chain uses TRBV4-3 with TRBJ2-2; D gene ambiguous. Germline loops: CDR1 LGHNA, CDR2 YSLEER. The V end lost 0 bases, the J end lost 4 bases, and 9 bases lay between the germline ends. The CDR3 loop spans 15 amino acids. The CDR3 DNA is TGCGCCAGCAGCCAAGATTCGTCGAGCACCGGGGAGCTGTTTTTT. This codes for CASSQDSSSTGELFF.

Remarks on this clonotype: Without the conserved terminal phenylalanine or tryptophan, this CDR3 likely stems from a read error. This chain joins TRBV7-2 and TRBJ2-1; possible D gene TRBD2, 5 bases. Trimming shortened V by 5 bases and J by 0 bases, and 11 bases separated the two germline ends. CDR1 SGHTA and CDR2 FQGNSA come from the germline V gene. The CDR3 consists of 15 residues. CDR3 sequence reads: CASSLDWSSYNEQFL. The CDR3 coding sequence is TGTGCCAGCAGCCTGGACTGGAGCTCCTACAATGAGCAGTTCCTC.

In the case of this clonotype: One base away lies a much larger clone, so this may be a sequencing read error. J is TRBJ2-3 and V is TRBV4-2; TRBD1 matches at 7 bases. This CDR3 has 16 residues. The germline V gene encodes CDR1 LGHNA and CDR2 YNFKEQ. The chain's CDR3 is CASRQDLGQYTDTQYF. CDR3 coding DNA: TGTGCCAGCCGCCAAGATCTGGGACAGTACACAGATACGCAGTATTTT.

The rearrangement links TRBV12-3 or TRBV12-4 to TRBJ1-5, with 7 bases fitting TRBD1. The trim removed 1 base at V and 7 bases at J, leaving 7 bases unmatched. The CDR3 has 15 residues. The CDR3 reads CASSLGQGGWQPQHF. The DNA for the CDR3 is TGTGCCAGCAGTTTAGGACAGGGAGGATGGCAGCCCCAGCATTTT.

This clonotype is medium-sized by share. The chain employs TRBV5-1 and TRBJ1-1, with D unclear. The CDR3 spans 12 residues. In germline, CDR1 is SGHRS, CDR2 YFSETQ. Trimming removed 4 bases from V and 0 bases from J, with 4 bases in between. This chain's CDR3 is CASSAMNTEAFF. CDR3 DNA sequence: TGCGCCAGCAGCGCCATGAACACTGAAGCTTTCTTT.

The J gene is TRBJ2-7, the V gene TRBV12-3 or TRBV12-4, with a tentative D call TRBD1 (7 bases). Trimming removed 0 bases from V and 3 bases from J, with 15 bases in between. CDR3 length equals 16 residues. In nucleotides, the CDR3 is TGTGCCAGCAGTTTAGCGCAGGGGGGCCACCTCTACGAGCAGTACTTC. Protein sequence: CASSLAQGGHLYEQYF.

Regarding this clonotype: A much larger clone differs from this one at a single base, so this may be a read error. This sequence joins TRBV7-2 and TRBJ2-1; TRBD2 matches 13 bases. CDR1 and CDR2 from the germline V gene are SGHTA and FQGNSA. V shed 4 bases, J shed 9 bases, and the junction held 6 bases outside the gene matches. The CDR3 extends over 15 amino acids. Here the CDR3 reads CASSSVTSGRAEQFF. The CDR3 DNA sequence: TGTGCCAGCAGCTCAGTCACTAGCGGGAGGGCTGAGCAGTTCTTC. The full variable domain, in which reference TRBV7-2 and TRBJ2-1 provide the parts outside the CDR3, is GAGVSQSPSNKVTEKGKDVELRCDPISGHTALYWYRQSLGQGLEFLIYFQGNSAPDKSGLPSDRFSAERTGGSVSTLTIQRTQQEDSAVYLCASSSVTSGRAEQFFGPGTRLTVL.

The chain employs TRBV7-3 and TRBJ2-3; 9 bases are shared with TRBD1. CDR1 and CDR2 from the germline V gene are SGHTA and FQGTGA. The length of the CDR3 is 14 residues. V gave up 5 bases and J gave up 6 bases; unmatched junction bases: 6. The CDR3 region is CASSATGGGDTQYF. The CDR3, as DNA: TGTGCCAGCAGCGCCACAGGGGGCGGCGATACGCAGTATTTT.

The V and J genes are TRBV29-1 and TRBJ2-2; weak D call: TRBD1 (6 bases). Germline-derived CDR1 and CDR2 are SQVTM and ANQGSEA. The CDR3 contains 14 residues. V was trimmed by 6 bases and J by 1 base, leaving 12 bases between them. DNA for the CDR3: TGCAGCGTAGCCGGACAGAAGAACACCGGGGAGCTGTTTTTT. It yields the protein CSVAGQKNTGELFF.

The chain combines TRBV6-5 with TRBJ2-3, with 9 bases fitting TRBD2. The CDR3 covers 15 residues. CDR1 and CDR2 (germline): MNHEY, SVGAGI. J lost 0 bases, V lost 5 bases, and 3 bases had no gene match. The CDR3 is CASSKLAGSTDTQYF. The CDR3 nucleotides read TGTGCCAGCAGTAAACTAGCGGGTAGCACAGATACGCAGTATTTT.

A note on this clonotype: Just one base apart from a much larger clone, this may be a read error. The chain uses TRBV24-1 and TRBJ2-3; D possibly corresponds to TRBD2 (6 bases). V dropped 6 bases and J dropped 5 bases, with 11 bases sitting between them. Germline V gene data show CDR1 as KGHDR and CDR2 as SFDVKD. This CDR3 spans 13 amino acids. The CDR3 DNA is TGTGCCACCAGTAGGACTATCGGAGATACGCAGTATTTT. Translated, it gives CATSRTIGDTQYF.

The chain uses TRBV11-2 and TRBJ2-7; D is unresolved. CDR3 length: 13 residues. Deletions cut 0 bases from V and 6 bases from J, with 9 bases between. Germline V lookup: CDR1 SGHAT, CDR2 FQNNGV. The CDR3 reads CASSLESWAEQYF. DNA for the CDR3: TGTGCCAGCAGCTTAGAATCCTGGGCCGAGCAGTACTTC.

This chain connects TRBV7-9 to TRBJ2-3; 12 nucleotides agree with TRBD2. CDR1 and CDR2 (germline): SEHNR, FQNEAQ (reference sequence). The length of the CDR3 is 19 residues. V trimming: 5 bases; J trimming: 0 bases; junction bases outside the gene matches: 12. CDR3 DNA: TGTGCCAGCAGCCTAGGAAGGCTAGCGGGAGGGCCTAGCACAGATACGCAGTATTTT. It specifies CASSLGRLAGGPSTDTQYF.

V and J are TRBV18 and TRBJ2-7; D might be TRBD1 (5 bases). The CDR3 runs 15 residues. In germline, CDR1 is KGHSH, CDR2 LQKENI. V was clipped by 0 bases and J by 1 base, with 10 bases between them. The CDR3 DNA reads TGTGCCAGCTCACCACCAGGGGTCGGGTCCTACGAGCAGTACTTC. Protein: CASSPPGVGSYEQYF.

As regards this clonotype: This may be a read error: a much more frequent sequence differs by one nucleotide. The chain joins TRBV5-4 to TRBJ2-4; D unclear. Germline CDR1 is SGHNT and CDR2 is YYREEE (reference sequence). This CDR3 contains 14 residues. The CDR3 coding sequence is TGTGCCAGCAGCTTTTGGGGTGCCAAAAACGTTCAGTACTTC. Translated, it gives CASSFWGAKNVQYF.

The gene calls are TRBV19 and TRBJ2-7; D uncertain. This CDR3 is built from 13 residues. Germline CDR1 is LNHDA and CDR2 is SQIVND (reference sequence). The ends were cut back, 5 bases at V and 7 bases at J, with 15 bases in the middle. The CDR3 sequence is CASSADGPSEQYF. The CDR3 coding sequence is TGTGCCAGTAGTGCGGACGGGCCTTCGGAGCAGTACTTC. The full variable domain, its missing parts supplied by reference TRBV19 and TRBJ2-7, is DGGITQSPKYLFRKEGQNVTLSCEQNLNHDAMYWYRQDPGQGLRLIYYSQIVNDFQKGDIAEGYSVSREKKESFPLTVTSAQKNPTAFYLCASSADGPSEQYFGPGTRLTVT.

This clonotype appeared once. A much larger clone lies a single base off, so this may be a read error. This sequence joins TRBV6-4 and TRBJ2-2; D not resolved. This CDR3 region has 14 residues. Germline values: CDR1 MRHNA, CDR2 SNTAGT. Trimming left V 5 bases short and J 4 bases short, with 11 bases between. CDR3 region: CASSFGQSTGELFF. The CDR3 bases are TGTGCCAGCAGTTTCGGGCAGAGCACCGGGGAGCTGTTTTTT.

CDR3 bases: TGTGCCAGCACCACAGGGCGGGGGGCCTACGAGCAGTACTTC. Protein: CASTTGRGAYEQYF. J is TRBJ2-7 and V is TRBV28; TRBD2 aligns across 8 bases. CDR1 is MDHEN and CDR2 is SYDVKM in the germline V gene. Unmatched junction bases numbered 7, after V lost 7 bases and J lost 2 bases. This CDR3 spans 14 amino acids. The entire variable domain, with the rest obtained from reference TRBV28 and TRBJ2-7, is as follows: DVKVTQSSRYLVKRTGEKVFLECVQDMDHENMFWYRQDPGLGLRLIYFSYDVKMKEKGDIPEGYSVSREKKERFSLILESASTNQTSMYLCASTTGRGAYEQYFGPGTRLTVT.

The rearrangement links TRBV11-2 to TRBJ2-5; D gene ambiguous. From germline, CDR1 is SGHAT and CDR2 FQNNGV. This CDR3 has 14 amino acids. V lost 2 bases, J lost 1 base, and 8 bases lay in between. The DNA for the CDR3 is TGTGCCAGCAGCTTAATTGGCAGCCAAGAGACCCAGTACTTC. Protein: CASSLIGSQETQYF.